This passage covers 15 T cell receptor beta chains from one sample sequenced in a study of blood T cells in healthy people across ages. Through a sample-barcoded 5' primer and a J-beta primer mix, a second PCR was run for roughly 6 to 11 cycles. One entry per CDR3 protein results from TCRdb running MiXCR on the 5' RACE reads. Of about 1.7 million distinct CDR3 sequences listed, 28% are singletons. What was sequenced was blood. Source of these receptors: a woman in her 30s in good health.

This rearrangement joins TRBV7-2 to TRBJ2-5; a weak D match, TRBD2 (7 bases). V was cut by 7 bases and J by 5 bases, with 14 bases left in between. The CDR3 extends over 13 amino acids. The V gene's germline CDR1 is SGHTA and CDR2 FQGNSA. In DNA form, the CDR3 reads TGTGCCAGCATCGCGGGGGCGCATGAGACCCAGTACTTC. It codes for CASIAGAHETQYF.

This clonotype has ten or more counts. The chain couples TRBV18 to TRBJ1-1; 9 bases agree with TRBD1. Germline V gene sequence: CDR1 KGHSH, CDR2 LQKENI. The CDR3 has 15 residues. J was trimmed by 1 base and V by 6 bases; bases with no gene match: 6. The CDR3 nucleotides are TGTGCCAGCTCCTCGGGACAGGGACAGAACACTGAAGCTTTCTTT. This codes for CASSSGQGQNTEAFF.

This clonotype was observed many times. The chain has TRBV29-1 and TRBJ2-7, with 11 bases fitting TRBD1. V shed 1 base, J shed 6 bases, and the junction held 8 bases outside the gene matches. CDR3 length equals 15 residues. From germline, CDR1 is SQVTM and CDR2 ANQGSEA. The CDR3 sequence: CSVEAQDRGQGEQYF. As DNA, the CDR3 is TGCAGCGTTGAAGCCCAGGACAGGGGGCAAGGCGAGCAGTACTTC.

With regard to this clonotype: A much bigger clone sits one base away, suggesting this may be a read error. This sequence joins TRBV7-9 and TRBJ2-6; D gene uncertain. Germline values: CDR1 SEHNR, CDR2 FQNEAQ (reference sequence). This CDR3 comprises 16 residues. The CDR3 bases are TGTGCCAGCAGCTTAGCTTCCGACTCTGGGACCAACGTCCTGACTTTC. Translation gives CASSLASDSGTNVLTF.

The rearrangement uses TRBV11-2 and TRBJ1-1, with D unclear. Trimming took off 3 bases at V and 0 bases at J, with 8 bases between the two ends. Germline V CDR1 and CDR2: SGHAT, FQNNGV. The CDR3 is made up of 14 amino acids. The CDR3 DNA sequence: TGTGCCAGCAGCTTGATGAGGGTGAACACTGAAGCTTTCTTT. This encodes CASSLMRVNTEAFF. The variable domain in full, with the rest retrieved from reference TRBV11-2 and TRBJ1-1, is EAGVAQSPRYKIIEKRQSVAFWCNPISGHATLYWYQQILGQGPKLLIQFQNNGVVDDSQLPKDRFSAERLKGVDSTLKIQPAKLEDSAVYLCASSLMRVNTEAFFGQGTRLTVV.

This clonotype was seen many times. The DNA for the CDR3 is TGCAGCGCTATAGGACAGGGAAGAAATGAGCAGTTCTTC. This sequence encodes CSAIGQGRNEQFF. V usage is TRBV29-1 and J usage is TRBJ2-1, with 8 bases identical to TRBD1. Germline lookup yields CDR1 SQVTM and CDR2 ANQGSEA. Unmatched junction bases numbered 9, after V lost 7 bases and J lost 7 bases. The CDR3 spans 13 residues.

This clonotype was observed a handful of times. This chain uses TRBV20-1 with TRBJ1-1; maybe TRBD1 (6 bases). V dropped 0 bases and J dropped 1 base, with 12 bases sitting between them. The CDR3 runs 15 residues. The germline CDR1 and CDR2 sequences are DFQATT and SNEGSKA (reference sequence). The CDR3 reads CSARDRRTANTEAFF. CDR3 nucleotides: TGCAGTGCTAGAGATCGTCGGACAGCGAACACTGAAGCTTTCTTT.

The V call is TRBV24-1, the J call TRBJ2-3; D gene unclear. In germline, CDR1 is KGHDR, CDR2 SFDVKD. The CDR3 covers 16 residues. V lost 4 bases and J 1 base, leaving 14 bases between the germline ends. The CDR3 reads CATSDVSESGTDTQYF. Here the CDR3 DNA reads TGTGCCACCAGTGACGTGTCGGAAAGCGGCACAGATACGCAGTATTTT.

This clonotype came up many times. The chain couples TRBV2 to TRBJ2-7, with D tentatively TRBD2 (5 bases). In germline, CDR1 is SNHLY, CDR2 FYNNEI. The CDR3 is 15 residues long. V was clipped by 7 bases and J by 3 bases, with 19 bases between them. The CDR3 nucleotides are TGTGCCAGCAATCCCAACCCGCAGGACTTCTACGAGCAGTACTTC. It encodes CASNPNPQDFYEQYF.

The rearrangement uses TRBV19 and TRBJ1-2, with D possibly being TRBD1 (5 bases). The CDR3 contains 16 residues. CDR1 and CDR2 from the germline V gene are LNHDA and SQIVND (reference sequence). Trimming left V 3 bases short and J 4 bases short, with 18 bases between. In DNA, the CDR3 is TGTGCCAGTAGTATTAATAGGGACGCCCTTACCTATGGCTACACCTTC. It yields the protein CASSINRDALTYGYTF.

This clonotype showed up many times. The chain carries TRBV11-2 and TRBJ2-3, with D perhaps matching TRBD2 (6 bases). Trimming shortened V by 1 base and J by 6 bases, and 17 bases separated the two germline ends. This CDR3 is 16 amino acids long. Germline lookup yields CDR1 SGHAT and CDR2 FQNNGV. The CDR3 is CASSLGTTSLWDTQYF. The CDR3, as DNA: TGTGCCAGCAGCTTAGGGACTACCTCACTTTGGGATACGCAGTATTTT.

For this clonotype: At one end the junction does not follow the germline gene, possibly because of a read error. The chain is built from TRBV7-6 and TRBJ2-3; 12 positions match TRBD1. Looked up from germline, CDR1 is SGHVS and CDR2 is FNYEAQ. This CDR3 contains 15 residues. The CDR3 DNA sequence: TGTGCCGGCAGTTTAGTGGGGACAGGGGGCGATACGCAGTATTTT. Translated, it gives CAGSLVGTGGDTQYF. The complete variable domain, with remaining parts taken from reference TRBV7-6 and TRBJ2-3, reads GAGVSQSPRYKVTKRGQDVALRCDPISGHVSLYWYRQALGQGPEFLTYFNYEAQQDKSGLPNDRFSAERPEGSISTLTIQRTEQRDSAMYRCAGSLVGTGGDTQYFGPGTRLTVL.

A note on this clonotype: This may stem from a read error, because a much larger clone lies one nucleotide away. The chain recombines TRBV7-2 with TRBJ1-1, with TRBD1 as a possible D gene (6 bases). Germline CDR1 is SGHTA and CDR2 is FQGNSA. The CDR3 contains 13 residues. Deletions cut 1 base from V and 6 bases from J, with 9 bases between. CDR3 amino acids: CASSLGQAPEAFF. For the CDR3, the DNA is TGTGCCAGCAGCTTAGGACAGGCCCCTGAAGCTTTCTTT. Together with reference TRBV7-2 and TRBJ1-1, the CDR3 gives the full variable domain: GAGVSQSPSNKVTEKGKDVELRCDPISGHTALYWYRQSLGQGLEFLIYFQGNSAPDKSGLPSDRFSAERTGGSVSTLTIQRTQQEDSAVYLCASSLGQAPEAFFGQGTRLTVV.

The J gene is TRBJ2-7, the V gene TRBV29-1, with 9 bases lining up with TRBD1. The CDR3 length is 15 residues. Germline assignment: CDR1 SQVTM and CDR2 ANQGSEA. J was trimmed by 2 bases and V by 7 bases; bases with no gene match: 12. The CDR3 here is CSAKRQGVNAYEQYF. CDR3 bases: TGCAGCGCTAAGAGACAGGGGGTGAACGCCTACGAGCAGTACTTC.

The chain links TRBV10-2 to TRBJ1-1, with D perhaps matching TRBD1 (5 bases). CDR3 size: 15 residues. The germline gives CDR1 WSHSY, CDR2 SAAADI. The germline V and J ends were trimmed by 3 bases and 0 bases, with 11 bases remaining between them. The CDR3 DNA follows: TGCGCCAGCAGTGACAGGGAGCGGATGAACACTGAAGCTTTCTTT. Translation gives CASSDRERMNTEAFF.